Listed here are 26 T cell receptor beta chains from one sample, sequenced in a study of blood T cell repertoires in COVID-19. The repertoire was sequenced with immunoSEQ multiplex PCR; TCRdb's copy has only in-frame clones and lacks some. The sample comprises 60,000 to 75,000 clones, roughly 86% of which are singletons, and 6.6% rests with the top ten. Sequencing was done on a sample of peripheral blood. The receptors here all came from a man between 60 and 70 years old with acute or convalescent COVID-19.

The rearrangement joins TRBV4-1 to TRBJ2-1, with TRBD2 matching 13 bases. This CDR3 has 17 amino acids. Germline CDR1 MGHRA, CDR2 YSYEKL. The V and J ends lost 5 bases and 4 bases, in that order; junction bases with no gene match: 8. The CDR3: CASSKTLAGGTYNEQFF. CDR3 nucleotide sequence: TGCGCCAGCAGCAAGACACTAGCGGGGGGGACATACAATGAGCAGTTCTTC.

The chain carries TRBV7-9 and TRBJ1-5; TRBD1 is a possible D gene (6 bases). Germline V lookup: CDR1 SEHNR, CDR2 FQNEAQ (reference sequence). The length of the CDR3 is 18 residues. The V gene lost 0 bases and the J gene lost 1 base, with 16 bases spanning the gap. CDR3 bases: TGTGCCAGCAGCTTAGCGAGCGGGGGGCCGACGAGCAATCAGCCCCAGCATTTT. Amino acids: CASSLASGGPTSNQPQHF.

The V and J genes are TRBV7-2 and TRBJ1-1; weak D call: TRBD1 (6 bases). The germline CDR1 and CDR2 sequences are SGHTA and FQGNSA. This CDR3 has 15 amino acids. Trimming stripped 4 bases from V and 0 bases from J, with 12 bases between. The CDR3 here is CASSSRTVMNTEAFF. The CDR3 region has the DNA TGTGCCAGCAGCTCCCGGACAGTTATGAACACTGAAGCTTTCTTT. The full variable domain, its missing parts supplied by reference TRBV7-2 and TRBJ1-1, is GAGVSQSPSNKVTEKGKDVELRCDPISGHTALYWYRQSLGQGLEFLIYFQGNSAPDKSGLPSDRFSAERTGGSVSTLTIQRTQQEDSAVYLCASSSRTVMNTEAFFGQGTRLTVV.

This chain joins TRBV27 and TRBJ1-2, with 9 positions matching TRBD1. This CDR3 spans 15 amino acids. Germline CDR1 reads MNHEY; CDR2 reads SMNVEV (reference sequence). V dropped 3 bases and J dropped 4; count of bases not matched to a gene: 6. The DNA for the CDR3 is TGTGCCAGCAGTTTGGTAACAGGGGGCAGCTATGGCTACACCTTC. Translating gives CASSLVTGGSYGYTF.

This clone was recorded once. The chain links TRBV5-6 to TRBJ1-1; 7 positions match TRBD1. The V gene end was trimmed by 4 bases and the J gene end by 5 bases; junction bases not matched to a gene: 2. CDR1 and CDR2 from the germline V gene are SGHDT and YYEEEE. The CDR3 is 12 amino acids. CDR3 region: CASSPGGTEAFF. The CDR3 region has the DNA TGTGCCAGCAGCCCAGGGGGTACTGAAGCTTTCTTT.

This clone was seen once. The CDR3: CASSHQTPNTEAFF. The CDR3 nucleotides are TGTGCCAGCAGCCATCAGACACCGAACACTGAAGCTTTCTTT. The rearrangement links TRBV3-1 (or the pseudogene TRBV3-2) to TRBJ1-1; no reliable D call. The CDR3 runs to 14 residues. The V and J ends lost 3 bases and 1 base respectively, with 9 bases between them. Germline V CDR1 and CDR2: LGHDT, YNNKEL (reference sequence).

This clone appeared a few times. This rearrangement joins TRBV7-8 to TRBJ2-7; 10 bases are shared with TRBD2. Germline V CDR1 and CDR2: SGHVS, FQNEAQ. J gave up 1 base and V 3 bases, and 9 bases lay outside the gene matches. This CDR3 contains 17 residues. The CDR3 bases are TGTGCCAGCAGCTTCCCCTTGTCTAGCGGGGGATCCTACGAGCAGTACTTC. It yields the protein CASSFPLSSGGSYEQYF.

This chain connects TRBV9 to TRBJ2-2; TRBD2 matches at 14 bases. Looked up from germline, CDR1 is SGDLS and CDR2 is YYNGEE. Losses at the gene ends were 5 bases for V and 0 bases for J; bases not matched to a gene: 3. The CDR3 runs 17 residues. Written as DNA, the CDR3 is TGTGCCAGCAGGGGGACTAGCGGGGGACCGAACACCGGGGAGCTGTTTTTT. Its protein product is CASRGTSGGPNTGELFF.

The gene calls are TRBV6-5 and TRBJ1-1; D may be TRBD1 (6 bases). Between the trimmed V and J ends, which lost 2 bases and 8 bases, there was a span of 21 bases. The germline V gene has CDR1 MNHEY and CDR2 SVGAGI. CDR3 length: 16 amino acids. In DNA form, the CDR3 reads TGTGCCAGCAGTTACGGGGCGACAGGCCGCTGGCGGGAAGCTTTCTTT. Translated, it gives CASSYGATGRWREAFF.

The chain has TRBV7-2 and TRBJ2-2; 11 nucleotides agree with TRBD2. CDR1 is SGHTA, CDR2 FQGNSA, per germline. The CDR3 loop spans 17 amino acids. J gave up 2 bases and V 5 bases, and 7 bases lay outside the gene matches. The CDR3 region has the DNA TGTGCCAGCAGCCCACTAGCGGGGGTTACTAACACCGGGGAGCTGTTTTTT. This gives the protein CASSPLAGVTNTGELFF.

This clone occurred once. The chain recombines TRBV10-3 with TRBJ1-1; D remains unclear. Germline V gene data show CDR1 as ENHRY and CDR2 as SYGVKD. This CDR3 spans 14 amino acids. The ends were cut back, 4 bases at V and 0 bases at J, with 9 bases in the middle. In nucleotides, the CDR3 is TGTGCCATCAGTGGAGGAGGGTTGAACACTGAAGCTTTCTTT. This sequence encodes CAISGGGLNTEAFF.

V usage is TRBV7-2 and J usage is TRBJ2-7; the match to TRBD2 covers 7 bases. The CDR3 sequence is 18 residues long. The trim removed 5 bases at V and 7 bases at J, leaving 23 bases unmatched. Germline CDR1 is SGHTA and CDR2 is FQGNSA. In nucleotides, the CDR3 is TGTGCCAGCAGCCCTCCCCCCCGATGGGTGGCGGGGAGGGGAGAGCAGTACTTC. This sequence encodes CASSPPPRWVAGRGEQYF.

The CDR3 reads CASSSPGTGYNSPLHF. The DNA for the CDR3 is TGTGCCAGCAGTTCACCGGGGACAGGGTATAATTCACCCCTCCACTTT. The rearrangement links TRBV6-5 to TRBJ1-6, with 9 nucleotides matching TRBD1. The CDR3 has 16 amino acids. Germline loops: CDR1 MNHEY, CDR2 SVGAGI. Losses at the gene ends were 4 bases for V and 4 bases for J; bases not matched to a gene: 5.

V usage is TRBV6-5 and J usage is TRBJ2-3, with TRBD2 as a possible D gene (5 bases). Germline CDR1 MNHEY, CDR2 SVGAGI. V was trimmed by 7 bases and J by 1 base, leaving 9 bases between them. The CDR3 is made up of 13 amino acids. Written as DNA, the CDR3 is TGTGCCAGCACCATGAGGGGCACAGATACGCAGTATTTT. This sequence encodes CASTMRGTDTQYF.

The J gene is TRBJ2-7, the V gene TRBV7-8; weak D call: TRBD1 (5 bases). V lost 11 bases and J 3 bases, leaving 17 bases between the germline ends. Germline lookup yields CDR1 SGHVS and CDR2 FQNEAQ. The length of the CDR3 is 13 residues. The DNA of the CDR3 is TGTGCCTCCATAGGGGCCTTCGACTACGAGCAGTACTTC. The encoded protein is CASIGAFDYEQYF.

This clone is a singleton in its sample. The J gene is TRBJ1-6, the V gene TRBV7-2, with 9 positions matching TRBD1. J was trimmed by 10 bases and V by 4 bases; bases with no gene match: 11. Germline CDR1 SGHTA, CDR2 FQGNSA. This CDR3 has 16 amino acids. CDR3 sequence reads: CASSSGGTGISSPLHF. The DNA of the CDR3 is TGTGCCAGCAGCTCGGGCGGGACAGGGATTTCATCACCCCTCCACTTT.

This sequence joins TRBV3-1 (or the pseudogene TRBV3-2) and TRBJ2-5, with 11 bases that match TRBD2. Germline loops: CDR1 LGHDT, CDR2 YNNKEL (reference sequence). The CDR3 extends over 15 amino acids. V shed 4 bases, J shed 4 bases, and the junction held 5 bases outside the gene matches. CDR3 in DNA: TGTGCCAGCAGCCTGGGTCTAGCGGGGGGAGAGACCCAGTACTTC. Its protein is CASSLGLAGGETQYF.

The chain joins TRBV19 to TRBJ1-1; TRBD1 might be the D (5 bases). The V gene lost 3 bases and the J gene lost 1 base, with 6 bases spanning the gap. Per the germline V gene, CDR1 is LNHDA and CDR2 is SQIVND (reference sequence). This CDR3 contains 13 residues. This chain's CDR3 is CASSIRENTEAFF. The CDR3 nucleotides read TGTGCCAGTAGTATCAGGGAGAACACTGAAGCTTTCTTT.

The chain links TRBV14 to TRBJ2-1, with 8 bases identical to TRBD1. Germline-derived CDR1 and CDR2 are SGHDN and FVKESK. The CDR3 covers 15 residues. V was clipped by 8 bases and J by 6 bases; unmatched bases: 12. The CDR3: CASGEDRVSTNEQFF. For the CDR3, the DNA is TGTGCCAGCGGAGAGGACAGGGTAAGTACCAATGAGCAGTTCTTC.

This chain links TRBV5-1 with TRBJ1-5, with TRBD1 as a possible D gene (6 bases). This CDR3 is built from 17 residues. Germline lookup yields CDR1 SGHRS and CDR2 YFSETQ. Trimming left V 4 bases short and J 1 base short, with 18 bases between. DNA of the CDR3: TGCGCCAGCAGCCCGGGACACCAGATTACCAGCAATCAGCCCCAGCATTTT. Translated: CASSPGHQITSNQPQHF.

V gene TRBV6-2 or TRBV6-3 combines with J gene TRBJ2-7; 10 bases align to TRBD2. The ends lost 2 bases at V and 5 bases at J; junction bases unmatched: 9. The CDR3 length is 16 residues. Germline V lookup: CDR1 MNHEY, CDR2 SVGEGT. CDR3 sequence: CASSYNIAGGNNEQYF. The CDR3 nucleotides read TGTGCCAGCAGTTACAATATAGCGGGGGGCAACAACGAGCAGTACTTC.

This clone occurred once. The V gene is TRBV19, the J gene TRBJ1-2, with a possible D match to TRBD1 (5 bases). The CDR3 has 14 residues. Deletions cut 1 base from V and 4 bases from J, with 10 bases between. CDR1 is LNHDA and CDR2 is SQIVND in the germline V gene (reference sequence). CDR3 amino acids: CASSIVGTGYGYTF. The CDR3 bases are TGTGCCAGTAGTATAGTAGGGACTGGCTATGGCTACACCTTC.

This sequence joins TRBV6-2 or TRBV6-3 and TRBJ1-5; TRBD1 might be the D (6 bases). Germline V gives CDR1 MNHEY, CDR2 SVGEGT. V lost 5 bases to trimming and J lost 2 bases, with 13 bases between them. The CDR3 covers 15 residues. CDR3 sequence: CASSREGVGNQPQHF. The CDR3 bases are TGTGCCAGCAGTCGCGAGGGGGTTGGCAATCAGCCCCAGCATTTT.

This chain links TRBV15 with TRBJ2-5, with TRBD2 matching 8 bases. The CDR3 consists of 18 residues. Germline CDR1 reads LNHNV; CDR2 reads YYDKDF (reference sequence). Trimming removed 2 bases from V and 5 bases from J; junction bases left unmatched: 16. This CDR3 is CATSRPPPKAGAQETQYF. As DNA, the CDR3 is TGTGCCACCAGCAGACCTCCCCCTAAAGCGGGGGCGCAGGAGACCCAGTACTTC.

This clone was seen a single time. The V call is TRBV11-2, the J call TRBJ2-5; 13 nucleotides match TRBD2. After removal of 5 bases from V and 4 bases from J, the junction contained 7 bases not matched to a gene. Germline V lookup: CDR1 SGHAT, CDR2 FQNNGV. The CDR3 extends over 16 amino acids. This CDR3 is CASSITSGGGSETQYF. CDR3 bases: TGTGCCAGCAGCATTACTAGCGGGGGGGGGTCAGAGACCCAGTACTTC.

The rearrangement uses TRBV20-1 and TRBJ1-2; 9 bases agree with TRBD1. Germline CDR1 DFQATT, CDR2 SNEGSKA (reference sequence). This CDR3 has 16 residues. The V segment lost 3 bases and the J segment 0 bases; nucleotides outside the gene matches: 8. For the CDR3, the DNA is TGCAGTGCTAGTTGGCGTGGGACAGGGACTAACTATGGCTACACCTTC. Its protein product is CSASWRGTGTNYGYTF.